Below, 4 T cell receptor beta chains from the same sample are listed, as sequenced in a study of CD8 T cells in Susac syndrome. RNA in amounts of about 0.5 to 1 ug was reverse transcribed with random hexamers. Each CDR3 protein gets one entry after TCRdb re-called the immunoSEQ multiplex PCR reads with MiXCR. The repertoire holds a few hundred thousand distinct CDR3 sequences, with 95% as singletons. Sequenced sample: CD4+ T cells from PBMCs. The receptors shown here come from a human donor with multiple sclerosis.

This clonotype has just a few counts. The junction and the germline gene differ at one end; a read error may be behind it. The CDR3 reads CASSLGQNQPQHF. For the CDR3, the DNA is TGTGCTAGCAGCCTCGGACAGAATCAGCCCCAGCATTTT. The rearrangement uses TRBV7-7 and TRBJ1-5; tentatively, D is TRBD1 (6 bases). CDR3 length: 13 amino acids. Germline V lookup: CDR1 SSHAT, CDR2 FNYEAQ (reference sequence).

This chain connects TRBV6-2 or TRBV6-3 to TRBJ2-1, with D possibly TRBD2 on 5 matching bases. The V and J ends lost 4 bases and 9 bases respectively, with 13 bases between them. Per the germline V gene, CDR1 is MNHEY and CDR2 is SVGEGT. The CDR3 totals 13 residues. In DNA form, the CDR3 reads TGTGCCAGCAGTTCCGGGGTCGGGATTGAGCAGTTCTTC. It translates to CASSSGVGIEQFF.

V and J are TRBV5-1 and TRBJ1-2, with a weak D call TRBD1 (5 bases). Trimming removed 4 bases from V and 7 bases from J, with 20 bases in between. There are 15 residues in the CDR3. The V gene's germline CDR1 is SGHRS and CDR2 YFSETQ. The CDR3 DNA follows: TGCGCCAGCAGCCCCGGGGCGGGGTCCGATCGTGGCTACACCTTC. Translated: CASSPGAGSDRGYTF.

The gene calls are TRBV20-1 and TRBJ1-5, with 9 bases that match TRBD1. With 5 bases clipped from V and 4 bases from J, the junction kept 6 bases outside the gene matches. The germline CDR1 and CDR2 sequences are DFQATT and SNEGSKA (reference sequence). The CDR3 runs to 14 residues. The CDR3 DNA is TGCAGTGCTCCCGGGACAGGGTGGAATCAGCCCCAGCATTTT. It encodes CSAPGTGWNQPQHF.